This T cell receptor (beta chain) was profiled in a study of blood T cell repertoires in COVID-19. On the study more broadly: COVID-19 samples from acute and convalescent phases originated in the United States, Italy and Spain.

CDR3 length: 14 residues. J lost 7 bases, V lost 5 bases, and 10 bases had no gene match. Germline V gene sequence: CDR1 MNHEY, CDR2 SVGAGI. Original processing methods: Estimated nucleated cell counts came from reference gene primer amplification. The method was immunoSEQ multiplex PCR; TCRdb's version includes in-frame clones alone and lacks a portion of them. V, J and clone size derive from that table, while D and trimming were established from the DNA sequence. The table has around 270,000 clones, 80% to 90% seen once. Source material: peripheral blood. The origin of this receptor is a man younger than 40 with acute or convalescent COVID-19. This chain joins TRBV6-5 and TRBJ1-1; 7 nucleotides agree with TRBD1. CDR3 DNA sequence: TGTGCCAGCAGTAAAAACGACAGGGTAGGTGAAGCTTTCTTT. Its protein is CASSKNDRVGEAFF.